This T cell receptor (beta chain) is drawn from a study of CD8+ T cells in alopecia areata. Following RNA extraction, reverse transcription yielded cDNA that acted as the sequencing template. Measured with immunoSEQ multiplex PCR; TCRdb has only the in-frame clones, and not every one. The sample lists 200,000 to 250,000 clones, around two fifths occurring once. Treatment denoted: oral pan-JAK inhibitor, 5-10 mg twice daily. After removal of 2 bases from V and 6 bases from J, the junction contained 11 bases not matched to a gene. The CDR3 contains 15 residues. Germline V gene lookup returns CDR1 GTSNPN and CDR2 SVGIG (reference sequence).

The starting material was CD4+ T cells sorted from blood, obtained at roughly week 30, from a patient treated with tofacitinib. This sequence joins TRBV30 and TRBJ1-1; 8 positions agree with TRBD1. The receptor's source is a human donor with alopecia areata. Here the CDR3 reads CAWSPRMDRAAEAFF. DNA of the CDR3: TGTGCCTGGAGTCCCCGGATGGACAGGGCGGCTGAAGCTTTCTTT.